This T cell receptor beta chain was found in a study of blood T cells in healthy people across ages. Study information: Capture via template switching afforded approximately one barcoded beta molecule per two T cells.

Whole-study findings and limits: Across the age range, TCR beta diversity per million T cells fell in a roughly linear way.

The use of a sample-barcoded 5' primer and a J-beta primer mix characterized a second PCR of roughly 6 to 11 cycles. TCRdb redid the calling of the 5' RACE reads with MiXCR, one entry per CDR3 protein. The table includes roughly 800,000 distinct CDR3 sequences, 20% to 25% detected once. The V and J ends lost 0 bases and 2 bases, in that order; junction bases with no gene match: 10. The CDR3 contains 16 residues. The germline V gene has CDR1 DFQATT and CDR2 SNEGSKA (reference sequence). The authors drew 8.5 to 10 milliliters of peripheral blood from each donor. This clonotype has only a few counts. The target antigen is unknown. This sample was shared with a second study, whose subject was T cells of mothers and their children.

This receptor was identified in a boy between 10 and 17 years old in good health. The J gene is TRBJ2-7, the V gene TRBV20-1; 7 bases line up with TRBD2. The specimen was blood. Here the CDR3 reads CSARDPKASGAYEQYF. The DNA of the CDR3 is TGCAGTGCTAGAGATCCCAAGGCTAGCGGCGCCTACGAGCAGTACTTC.